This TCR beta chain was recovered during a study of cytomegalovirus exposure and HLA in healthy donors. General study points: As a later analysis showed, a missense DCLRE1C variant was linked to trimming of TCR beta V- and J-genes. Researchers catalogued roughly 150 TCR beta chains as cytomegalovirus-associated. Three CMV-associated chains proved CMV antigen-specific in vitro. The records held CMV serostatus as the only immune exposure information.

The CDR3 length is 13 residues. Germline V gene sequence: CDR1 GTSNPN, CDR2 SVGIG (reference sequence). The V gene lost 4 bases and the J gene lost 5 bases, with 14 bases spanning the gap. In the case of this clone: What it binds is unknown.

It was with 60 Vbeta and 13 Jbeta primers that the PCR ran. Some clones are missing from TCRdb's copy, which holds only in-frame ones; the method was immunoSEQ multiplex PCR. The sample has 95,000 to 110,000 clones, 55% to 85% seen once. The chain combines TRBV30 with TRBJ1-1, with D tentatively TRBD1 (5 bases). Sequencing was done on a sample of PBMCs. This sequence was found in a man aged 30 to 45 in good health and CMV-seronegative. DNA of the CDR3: TGTGCCTGGACGTCATGGGGGAGGACTGAAGCTTTCTTT. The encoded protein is CAWTSWGRTEAFF.